This paragraph covers one T cell receptor beta chain sequence. These data come from a study of T cells in localized non-small cell lung cancer. Trimming shortened V by 4 bases and J by 3 bases, and 8 bases separated the two germline ends. This CDR3 is built from 12 residues. Germline V gene data show CDR1 as SGHKS and CDR2 as YYEKEE (reference sequence). TCRdb's table, derived via immunoSEQ multiplex PCR, lists solely in-frame clones and lacks some. The profile shows roughly 20,000 clones, around 89% of them singletons. This sequence originates from a man aged 35-69 years with stage I lung adenocarcinoma. The chain couples TRBV5-5 to TRBJ2-7, with unresolved D. The source material was peripheral blood, sampled before any cancer treatment. DNA of the CDR3: TGTGCCAGCAGCCTAGACATCTACGAGCAGTACTTC. This codes for CASSLDIYEQYF. The full variable domain, its missing parts supplied by reference TRBV5-5 and TRBJ2-7, is DAGVTQSPTHLIKTRGQQVTLRCSPISGHKSVSWYQQVLGQGPQFIFQYYEKEERGRGNFPDRFSARQFPNYSSELNVNALLLGDSALYLCASSLDIYEQYFGPGTRLTVT.